The rows below give T cell receptor beta chains drawn from one sample of a study of OX40 agonist ivuxolimab in advanced cancers. Some clones are missing from TCRdb's copy, which holds only in-frame ones; the method was immunoSEQ multiplex PCR. This table has 59,000 or so clones, about 90% appearing once. The sequences come from CD4+ or CD8+ T cells sorted from blood, collected in a trial of the OX40 agonist ivuxolimab. These receptors were collected from an adult with an advanced solid tumor such as melanoma, head and neck, liver or kidney cancer. CDR3s include the opening cysteine and the closing phenylalanine or tryptophan. D genes are given only for firm matches. Rows may omit the clone size; those that give it use once, few, many or a size class.

v_gene	d_gene	abundance	j_gene	len	CDR3nt	CDR3aa
TRBV2	TRBD1	-	TRBJ2-5	14	TGTGCCAGCAGTTTGGACAGGGGGCCAGAGACCCAGTACTTC	CASSLDRGPETQYF
TRBV10-3	-	-	TRBJ2-7	15	TGTGCCATCAGGCTTGGGCAGGGACGCTCCTACGAGCAGTACTTC	CAIRLGQGRSYEQYF
TRBV25-1	-	-	TRBJ2-7	13	TGTGCCAGCAGAGACCGATCCTCCTACGAGCAGTACTTC	CASRDRSSYEQYF
TRBV6-1	-	-	TRBJ1-2	13	TGTGCCAGCAGTAACCCGGGGTACTATGGCTACACCTTC	CASSNPGYYGYTF
TRBV7-2	-	-	TRBJ2-1	15	TGTGCCAGCAGCTTAGATCCAGCAAGCTACAATGAGCAGTTCTTC	CASSLDPASYNEQFF
TRBV7-6	-	-	TRBJ2-1	16	TGTGCCAGCAGCCCGCGGGACCGAAGCTCCTACAATGAGCAGTTCTTC	CASSPRDRSSYNEQFF
TRBV27	-	few	TRBJ1-5	15	TGTGCCAGCAGTTTAGAAGGGGCGAAGGGTCAGCCCCAGCATTTT	CASSLEGAKGQPQHF
TRBV5-8	TRBD1	-	TRBJ1-2	11	TGTGCCAGCAGCCCCTGGACAGGGCACACCTTC	CASSPWTGHTF
TRBV9	TRBD2	-	TRBJ2-2	15	TGTGCCAGCAGCTACCAAGCGGCTAGCGGCGGGGAGCTGTTTTTT	CASSYQAASGGELFF
TRBV28	TRBD2	-	TRBJ2-1	15	TGTGCCAGCAGTTTTGGGCTAGCGGGAGTGGATGAGCAGTTCTTC	CASSFGLAGVDEQFF
TRBV7-9	TRBD1	once	TRBJ1-4	16	TGTGCCAGCAGCTCTGCACAGGGGTTCATTGAAGAAAAACTGTTTTTT	CASSSAQGFIEEKLFF
TRBV4-3	-	-	TRBJ2-7	15	TGCGCCAGCAGCCAAGGTATCACAAACTCCTACGAGCAGTACTTC	CASSQGITNSYEQYF
TRBV5-1	TRBD2	-	TRBJ2-1	15	TGCGCCAGCAGCTTGGTTCGGGAGGGGGACAATGAGCAGTTCTTC	CASSLVREGDNEQFF
TRBV19	-	-	TRBJ2-3	14	TGTGCCAGTAGTGCGGGTCCTAGCACAGATACGCAGTATTTT	CASSAGPSTDTQYF